The sequence of this TCR beta chain was determined in a study of long-term antiretroviral therapy in people with HIV. Points from the study as a whole: HIV repertoires spanned tighter CDR3 length ranges than controls did. Diversity increased after ART yet remained lower than in transplant donor controls.

An immunoSEQ assay, version v3.0, was performed at survey level. Method: immunoSEQ multiplex PCR; TCRdb's copy keeps in-frame clones and lacks some. This sample carries fewer than 40,000 clones, 85% of them seen once, and the ten largest clones take roughly 5.7%. Turning to this clone: Its target is not known.

The CDR3 spans 17 residues. Germline CDR1 SEHNR, CDR2 FQNEAQ (reference sequence). J lost 4 bases, V lost 6 bases, and 14 bases had no gene match. V usage is TRBV7-9 and J usage is TRBJ2-1; TRBD2 aligns across 8 bases. Sequencing was performed on unsorted PBMCs, taken 3.1 years after starting antiretroviral therapy. This receptor was identified in a woman aged 50 to 60 with HIV. CDR3 DNA: TGTGCCAGCAGACGGGAGGGGCTTAGCGGAGTTTACAATGAGCAGTTCTTC. It yields the protein CASRREGLSGVYNEQFF.